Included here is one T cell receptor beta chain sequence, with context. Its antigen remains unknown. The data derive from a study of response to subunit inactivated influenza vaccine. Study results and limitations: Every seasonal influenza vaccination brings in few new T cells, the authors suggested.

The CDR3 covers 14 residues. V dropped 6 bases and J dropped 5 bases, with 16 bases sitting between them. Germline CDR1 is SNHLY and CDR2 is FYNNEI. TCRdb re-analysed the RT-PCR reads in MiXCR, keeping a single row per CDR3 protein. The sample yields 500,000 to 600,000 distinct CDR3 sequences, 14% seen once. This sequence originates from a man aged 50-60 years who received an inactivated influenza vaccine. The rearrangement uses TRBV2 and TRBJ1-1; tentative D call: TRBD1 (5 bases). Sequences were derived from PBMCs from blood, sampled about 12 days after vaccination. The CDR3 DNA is TGTGCCAGCAGGGGGGTTCAGGGTCGAACTGAAGCTTTCTTT. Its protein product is CASRGVQGRTEAFF.